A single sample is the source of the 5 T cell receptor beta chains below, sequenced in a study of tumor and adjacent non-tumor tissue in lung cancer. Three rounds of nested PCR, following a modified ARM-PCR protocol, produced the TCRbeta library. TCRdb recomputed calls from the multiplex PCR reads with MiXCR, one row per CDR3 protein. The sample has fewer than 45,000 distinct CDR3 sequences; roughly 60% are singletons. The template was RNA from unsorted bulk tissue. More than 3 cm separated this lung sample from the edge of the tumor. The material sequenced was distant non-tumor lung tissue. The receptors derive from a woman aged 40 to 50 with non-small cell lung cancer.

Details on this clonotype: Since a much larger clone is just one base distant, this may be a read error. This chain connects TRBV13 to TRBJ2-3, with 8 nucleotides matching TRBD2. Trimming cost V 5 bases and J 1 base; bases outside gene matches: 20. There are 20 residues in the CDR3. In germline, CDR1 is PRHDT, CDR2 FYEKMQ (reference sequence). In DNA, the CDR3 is TGTGCCAGCAGCCCGAACTTGGGACTAGTGGGAGGAGAAGGCACAGATACGCAGTATTTT. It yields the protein CASSPNLGLVGGEGTDTQYF.

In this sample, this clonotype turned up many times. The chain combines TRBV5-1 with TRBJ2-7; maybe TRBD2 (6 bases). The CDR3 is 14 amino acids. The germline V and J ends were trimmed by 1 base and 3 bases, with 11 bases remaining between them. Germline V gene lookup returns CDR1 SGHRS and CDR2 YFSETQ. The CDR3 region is CASSLRGSVYEQYF. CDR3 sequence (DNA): TGCGCCAGCAGCTTGCGGGGGTCGGTCTACGAGCAGTACTTC.

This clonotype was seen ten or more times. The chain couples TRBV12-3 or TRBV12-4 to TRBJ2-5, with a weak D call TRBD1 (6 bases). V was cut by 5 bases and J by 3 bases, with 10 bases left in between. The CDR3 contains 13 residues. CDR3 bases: TGTGCCAGCAGTAAGACAGGAAAAGAGACCCAGTACTTC. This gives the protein CASSKTGKETQYF.

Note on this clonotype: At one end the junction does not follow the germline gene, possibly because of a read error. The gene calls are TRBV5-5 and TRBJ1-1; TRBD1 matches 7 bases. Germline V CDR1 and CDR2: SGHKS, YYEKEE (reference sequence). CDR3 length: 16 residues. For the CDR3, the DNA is TGTGCCAGCAGCTCGGTATTAGGGATAGGGGGCACTGAGGCTTTCTTT. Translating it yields CASSSVLGIGGTEAFF.

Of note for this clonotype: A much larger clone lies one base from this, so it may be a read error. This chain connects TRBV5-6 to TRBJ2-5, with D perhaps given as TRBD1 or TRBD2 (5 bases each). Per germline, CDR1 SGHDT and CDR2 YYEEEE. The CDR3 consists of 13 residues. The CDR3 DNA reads TGTGCCAGCAGCTTCGGGGCTGAAGAGACCCAGCACTTC. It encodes CASSFGAEETQHF.